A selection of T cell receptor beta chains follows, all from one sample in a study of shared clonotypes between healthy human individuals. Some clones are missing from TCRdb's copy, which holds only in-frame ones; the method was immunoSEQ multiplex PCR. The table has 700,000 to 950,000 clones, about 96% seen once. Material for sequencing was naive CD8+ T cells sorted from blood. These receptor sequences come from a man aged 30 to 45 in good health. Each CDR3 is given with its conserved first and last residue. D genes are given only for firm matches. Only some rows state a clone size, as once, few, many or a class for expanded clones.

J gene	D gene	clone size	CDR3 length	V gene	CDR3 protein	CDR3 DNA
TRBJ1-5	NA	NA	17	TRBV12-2	CASRLAFESPCHQPQHF	TGTGCAAGTCGCTTAGCGTTCGAATCTCCATGTCATCAGCCCCAGCATTTT
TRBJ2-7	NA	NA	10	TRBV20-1	CSARDGEQYF	TGCAGTGCTAGAGATGGCGAGCAGTACTTC
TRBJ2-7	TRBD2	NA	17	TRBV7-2	CASSAGLAGFPLYEQYF	TGTGCCAGCAGCGCAGGACTAGCGGGCTTCCCTCTCTACGAGCAGTACTTC
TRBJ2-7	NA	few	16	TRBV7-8	CASSPPPGAAAYEQYF	TGTGCCAGCAGCCCCCCTCCGGGGGCGGCCGCCTACGAGCAGTACTTC
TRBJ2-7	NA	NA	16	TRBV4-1	CASSLSPGGRSYEQYF	TGCGCCAGCAGCCTATCGCCCGGGGGGCGCTCCTACGAGCAGTACTTC
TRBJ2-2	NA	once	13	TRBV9	CASSEADTGELFF	TGTGCCAGCAGCGAAGCGGACACCGGGGAGCTGTTTTTT
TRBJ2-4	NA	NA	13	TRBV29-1	CSVETEAPNIQYF	TGCAGCGTTGAAACAGAGGCCCCAAACATTCAGTACTTC
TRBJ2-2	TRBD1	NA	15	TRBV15	CATSPDRGQHGELFF	TGTGCCACCAGCCCGGACAGGGGTCAGCACGGGGAGCTGTTTTTT
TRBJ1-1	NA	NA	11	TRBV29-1	CSVDDNTEAFF	TGCAGCGTTGATGACAACACTGAAGCTTTCTTT
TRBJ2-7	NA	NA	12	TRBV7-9	CASSLTDYEQYF	TGTGCCAGCAGCTTGACAGACTACGAGCAGTACTTC
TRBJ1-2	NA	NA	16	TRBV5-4	CASSLVGEGVPYGYTF	TGTGCCAGCAGCTTGGTCGGGGAGGGGGTACCCTATGGCTACACCTTC
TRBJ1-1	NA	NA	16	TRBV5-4	CASSHWQGLGNTEAFF	TGTGCCAGCAGCCACTGGCAGGGCCTGGGGAACACTGAAGCTTTCTTT
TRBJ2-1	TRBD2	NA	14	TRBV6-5	CASSSGTSANEQFF	TGTGCCAGCAGTTCCGGGACTAGCGCCAATGAGCAGTTCTTC
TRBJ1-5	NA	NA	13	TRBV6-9	CASSFPDRQPQHF	TGTGCCAGCAGCTTCCCTGACAGACAGCCCCAGCATTTT
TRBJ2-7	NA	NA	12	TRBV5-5	CASSLVSYEQYF	TGTGCCAGCAGCTTGGTAAGCTACGAGCAGTACTTC
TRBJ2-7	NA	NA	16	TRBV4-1	CASSQEGASASYEQYF	TGCGCCAGCAGCCAAGAAGGTGCTAGCGCCTCCTACGAGCAGTACTTC
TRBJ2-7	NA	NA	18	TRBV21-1	CASSKASLVGQDPYEQYF	TGTGCCAGCAGCAAAGCGAGTTTGGTGGGGCAGGACCCCTACGAGCAGTACTTC
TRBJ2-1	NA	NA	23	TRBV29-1	CSVEDEPTSGGPPYNWPYNEQFF	TGCAGCGTTGAAGATGAGCCAACCTCTGGCGGACCACCCTACAATTGGCCCTACAATGAGCAGTTCTTC
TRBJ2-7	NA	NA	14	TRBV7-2	CASSLVSGTYEQYF	TGTGCCAGCAGCTTAGTCTCCGGTACCTACGAGCAGTACTTC
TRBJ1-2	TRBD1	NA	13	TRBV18	CASSPPGQVVYTF	TGTGCCAGCTCACCACCGGGACAGGTGGTTTACACCTTC
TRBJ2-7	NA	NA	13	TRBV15	CATSSSVDYEQYF	TGTGCCACCAGCAGCTCGGTGGACTACGAGCAGTACTTC
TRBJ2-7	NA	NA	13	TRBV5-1	CASSFYQGNEQYF	TGCGCCAGCAGCTTCTACCAGGGAAACGAGCAGTACTTC
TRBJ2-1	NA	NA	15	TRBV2	CASSELGSSYNEQFF	TGTGCCAGCAGTGAATTGGGCAGCTCCTACAATGAGCAGTTCTTC
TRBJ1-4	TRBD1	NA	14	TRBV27	CASSLTGGVEKLFF	TGTGCCAGCAGTCTGACAGGGGGCGTTGAAAAACTGTTTTTT
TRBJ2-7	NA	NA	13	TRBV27	CASSFGGSYEQYF	TGTGCCAGCAGTTTTGGAGGGTCCTACGAGCAGTACTTC
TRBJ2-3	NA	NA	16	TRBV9	CASSEPQGIGTDTQYF	TGTGCCAGCAGCGAGCCCCAGGGAATCGGCACAGATACGCAGTATTTT
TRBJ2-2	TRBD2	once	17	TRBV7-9	CASSLTQGGRWHGELFF	TGTGCCAGCAGCTTGACCCAGGGCGGGAGATGGCACGGGGAGCTGTTTTTT
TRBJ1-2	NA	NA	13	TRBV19	CASTPIGGGGYTF	TGTGCCAGTACCCCAATCGGGGGGGGCGGCTACACCTTC
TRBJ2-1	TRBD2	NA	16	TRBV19	CASSPPTSGSYNEQFF	TGTGCCAGTAGCCCTCCTACTAGCGGGAGCTACAATGAGCAGTTCTTC
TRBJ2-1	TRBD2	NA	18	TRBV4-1	CASSQVKTSGRNGDEQFF	TGCGCCAGCAGCCAAGTTAAAACTAGCGGGAGGAATGGGGATGAGCAGTTCTTC
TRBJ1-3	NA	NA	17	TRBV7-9	CASSRGLLLSSGNTIYF	TGTGCCAGCAGCCGCGGACTGTTGCTAAGCTCTGGAAACACCATATATTTT
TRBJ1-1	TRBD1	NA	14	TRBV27	CASSFFQGDTEAFF	TGTGCCAGCAGTTTCTTTCAGGGGGACACTGAAGCTTTCTTT
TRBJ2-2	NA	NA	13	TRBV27	CASSLSRTGELFF	TGTGCCAGCAGTTTGTCTAGGACCGGGGAGCTGTTTTTT
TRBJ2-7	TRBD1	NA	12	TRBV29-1	CSVHVRGYEQYF	TGCAGCGTTCACGTCAGGGGGTACGAGCAGTACTTC